Listed below are T cell receptor beta chains from one sample, sequenced in a study of T cell changes during pregnancy in multiple sclerosis. Data came from immunoSEQ multiplex PCR; TCRdb stores just in-frame clones and leaves some out. The repertoire includes around 70,000 clones, about 93% of them detected once, and about 0.3% sits in the top ten. The starting material was CD4+ T cells from peripheral blood mononuclear cells, obtained after pregnancy. The receptors originated from a female donor with multiple sclerosis, enrolled in a pregnancy study. Both conserved end residues are part of each CDR3. A D gene is named only where the DNA matches it firmly. Expanded clones get a size class; other rows say once, few or many, or leave the size out.

D gene	clone size	V gene	J gene	CDR3 DNA	CDR3 protein
TRBD1	-	TRBV6-6	TRBJ1-3	TGTGCCAGCAGTGAGACAGGGTATTCTGGAAACACCATATATTTT	CASSETGYSGNTIYF
TRBD1	-	TRBV5-1	TRBJ2-3	TGCGCCAGCAGCTTGGACAGGGGAACAGATACGCAGTATTTT	CASSLDRGTDTQYF
TRBD1	-	TRBV4-2	TRBJ1-3	TGTGCCAGCAGCCAAGACGGGACAGGGGGATACACCATATATTTT	CASSQDGTGGYTIYF
-	-	TRBV18	TRBJ1-4	TGTGCCAGCTCGTATCAGGGTAATGAAAAACTGTTTTTT	CASSYQGNEKLFF
-	-	TRBV11-2	TRBJ1-1	TGTGCCAGCAGCTCGATCCGGGACATCGGTCGAGCTTTCTTT	CASSSIRDIGRAFF
-	-	TRBV6-6	TRBJ1-3	TGTGCCAGCAGCCAGGGTGGAAACACCATATATTTT	CASSQGGNTIYF
-	-	TRBV9	TRBJ2-5	TGTGCCAGCAGCATAGGGATCGGGGGGCCCCTCCAAGAGACCCAGTACTTC	CASSIGIGGPLQETQYF
-	-	TRBV7-6	TRBJ2-1	TGTGCCAGCAGCTTAGAGGGGGTTTCAGCCCGCCCAAGGCACAATGAGCAGTTCTTC	CASSLEGVSARPRHNEQFF
TRBD1	-	TRBV5-4	TRBJ1-1	TGTGCCAGCAGCCTCCCGACAGGGGCGAACACTGAAGCTTTCTTT	CASSLPTGANTEAFF
-	-	TRBV18	TRBJ2-3	TGTGCCAGCTCACCCTTCCCCGGGACTAGCACAGATACGCAGTATTTT	CASSPFPGTSTDTQYF
-	-	TRBV19	TRBJ1-5	TGTGCCAGTAGTGCCAGGGGCGGTAGCAATCAGCCCCAGCATTTT	CASSARGGSNQPQHF
-	-	TRBV27	TRBJ2-1	TGTGCCAGCAGTCCTCGGGGGACTTCCTACAATGAGCAGTTCTTC	CASSPRGTSYNEQFF
-	-	TRBV5-1	TRBJ1-6	TGCGCCAGCAGCTTACATCGAGGGGAGGATTCACCCCTCCACTTT	CASSLHRGEDSPLHF
TRBD1	once	TRBV5-5	TRBJ1-5	TGTGCCAGCAGCTTGGACGTTACAGGACAGGGGTGGCAGCCCCAGCATTTT	CASSLDVTGQGWQPQHF
-	-	TRBV6-5	TRBJ1-3	TGTGCCAGCAGTTACTCGGAGGGAAGCGTTGGAAACACCATATATTTT	CASSYSEGSVGNTIYF
TRBD2	-	TRBV7-2	TRBJ2-1	TGTGCCAGCAGCGGAAGACTAGCGGGAGAGGGCTACAATGAGCAGTTCTTC	CASSGRLAGEGYNEQFF
TRBD1	-	TRBV5-1	TRBJ1-1	TGCGCCAGCAGCTTGACCGGGACAGCAAGCCAGGGAGCTTTCTTT	CASSLTGTASQGAFF
-	-	TRBV6-5	TRBJ1-2	TGTGCCAGCAGTTACTCGACGGGGAATGGCTACACCTTC	CASSYSTGNGYTF
TRBD2	-	TRBV11-2	TRBJ2-2	TGTGCCAGCAGCATCACTAGCGGGAGGGCCGAAAACACCGGGGAGCTGTTTTTT	CASSITSGRAENTGELFF
-	-	TRBV6-5	TRBJ2-7	TGTGCCAGCAGTTACTCATGGAGGGGACCCTACGAGCAGTACTTC	CASSYSWRGPYEQYF
-	-	TRBV21-1	TRBJ1-2	TGTGCCAGCAGCAGGCGGACAGGATTCTTCTCTGGCTACACCTTC	CASSRRTGFFSGYTF
-	-	TRBV28	TRBJ1-3	TGTGCCAGCACCGTGGGGGGGGCAGGTTTCGGTGACACCATATATTTT	CASTVGGAGFGDTIYF
-	-	TRBV5-4	TRBJ2-3	TGTGCCAGCAGCCCCTCTAGCACAGATACGCAGTATTTT	CASSPSSTDTQYF
-	-	TRBV11-2	TRBJ2-1	TGTGCCAGCGGAGCCATCAATGAGCAGTTCTTC	CASGAINEQFF
TRBD1	-	TRBV27	TRBJ1-1	TGTGCCAGCGGATATAACAGGGGGCGTACTGAAGCTTTCTTT	CASGYNRGRTEAFF
TRBD1	-	TRBV18	TRBJ2-2	TGTGCCAGCTCACCACCGAGGGGGCCGGGCGGGGAGCTGTTTTTT	CASSPPRGPGGELFF
-	-	TRBV6-5	TRBJ1-1	TGTGCCAGCAGTTACCGGTCGGCAGGGAGGGACACTGAAGCTTTCTTT	CASSYRSAGRDTEAFF
-	-	TRBV7-9	TRBJ1-3	TGTGCCAGCAGCTCCACACGCGGAAACACCATATATTTT	CASSSTRGNTIYF
TRBD2	-	TRBV6-6	TRBJ2-1	TGTGCCAGCAGTTACTCCAACCCTAGCGGCCTCACGGGGCAGTTCTTC	CASSYSNPSGLTGQFF
TRBD1	-	TRBV6-6	TRBJ1-6	TGTGCCAGCACCCGACAGGGGAATAATTCACCCCTCCACTTT	CASTRQGNNSPLHF
-	-	TRBV5-1	TRBJ1-4	TGCGCCAGCAGCTTGGACGAGGGGGCTAATGAAAAACTGTTTTTT	CASSLDEGANEKLFF
TRBD2	-	TRBV28	TRBJ2-6	TGTGCCAGCAGTCCTTGGACTAGCGGGAGGGCAAACTCTGGGGCCAACGTCCTGACTTTC	CASSPWTSGRANSGANVLTF
TRBD1	-	TRBV11-2	TRBJ1-5	TGTGCCAGCAGCTTAGGGGGGGACAGGGGGCGGAACAATCAGCCCCAGCATTTT	CASSLGGDRGRNNQPQHF
-	-	TRBV19	TRBJ2-7	TGTGCCAGTAGTATGTTGTCAAGGGGAGGCTACGAGCAGTACTTC	CASSMLSRGGYEQYF
TRBD1	few	TRBV25-1	TRBJ1-1	TGTGCCAGCAGTGATGCCCCAGGGGGCCTCACTGAAGCTTTCTTT	CASSDAPGGLTEAFF
TRBD1	-	TRBV9	TRBJ2-2	TGTGCCAGCAGCGTAGGAGACAGGGTCCGCACCGGGGAGCTGTTTTTT	CASSVGDRVRTGELFF
-	-	TRBV7-9	TRBJ2-3	TGTGCCAGCAGCTTAGTTACGGGGTCGGGCGGGGATACGCAGTATTTT	CASSLVTGSGGDTQYF
TRBD2	-	TRBV5-4	TRBJ2-5	TGTGCCAGCAGCTTGGTGGCTAGCGGGGGGGCAGAGACCCAGTACTTC	CASSLVASGGAETQYF
-	-	TRBV19	TRBJ2-1	TGTGCCAGTAGGCATATCACTCAGGGTGACAATGAGCAGTTCTTC	CASRHITQGDNEQFF
TRBD1	-	TRBV19	TRBJ1-1	TGTGCCAGTAGTGGGACAGCTAACACTGAAGCTTTCTTT	CASSGTANTEAFF
TRBD2	-	TRBV28	TRBJ2-7	TGTGCCAGCACTAATCGGGGGAGGGCCATCGAGCAGTACTTC	CASTNRGRAIEQYF
TRBD1	-	TRBV30	TRBJ1-5	TGTGCCTGGAGTCCGACAGGGCCCGATCAGCCCCAGCATTTT	CAWSPTGPDQPQHF
-	once	TRBV7-3	TRBJ2-3	TGTGCCAGCAGCCCCGACCGGGGCGCCGGAGGGACAGATACGCAGTATTTT	CASSPDRGAGGTDTQYF
TRBD2	-	TRBV4-2	TRBJ2-1	TGTGCCAGCAGCCAAGACCGAGCGGGAGATGGGTCGAATGAGCAGTTCTTC	CASSQDRAGDGSNEQFF
TRBD2	-	TRBV9	TRBJ2-3	TGTGCCAGCAAACTAGCGCCTAGCACAGATACGCAGTATTTT	CASKLAPSTDTQYF
TRBD1	-	TRBV14	TRBJ2-2	TGTGCCAGCAGCAGGGGGCCACACACCGGGGAGCTGTTTTTT	CASSRGPHTGELFF
-	few	TRBV11-2	TRBJ1-2	TGTGCCAGCAGCTTAGAGGGCAGGGTCTATGGCTACACCTTC	CASSLEGRVYGYTF
-	-	TRBV10-3	TRBJ2-7	TGTGCCATCGGGCAGTACGAGCAGTACTTC	CAIGQYEQYF